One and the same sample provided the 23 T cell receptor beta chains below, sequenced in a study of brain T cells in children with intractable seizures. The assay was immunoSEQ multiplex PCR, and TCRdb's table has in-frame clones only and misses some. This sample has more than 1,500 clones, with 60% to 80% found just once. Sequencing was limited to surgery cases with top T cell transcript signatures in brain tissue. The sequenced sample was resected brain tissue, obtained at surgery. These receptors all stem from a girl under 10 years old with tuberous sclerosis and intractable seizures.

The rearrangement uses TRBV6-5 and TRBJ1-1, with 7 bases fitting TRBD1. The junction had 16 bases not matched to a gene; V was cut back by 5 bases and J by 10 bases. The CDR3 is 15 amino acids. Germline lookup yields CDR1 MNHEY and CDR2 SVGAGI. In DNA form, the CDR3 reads TGTGCCAGCAGTCCCGGACAGGATGGCCCAAGTCGAGCTTTCTTT. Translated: CASSPGQDGPSRAFF.

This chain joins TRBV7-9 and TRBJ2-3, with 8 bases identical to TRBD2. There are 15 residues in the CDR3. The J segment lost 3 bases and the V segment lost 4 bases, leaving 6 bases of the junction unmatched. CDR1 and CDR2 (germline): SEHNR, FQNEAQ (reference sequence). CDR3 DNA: TGTGCCAGCAGCTCCGTCGGGAGGGGGACAGATACGCAGTATTTT. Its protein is CASSSVGRGTDTQYF.

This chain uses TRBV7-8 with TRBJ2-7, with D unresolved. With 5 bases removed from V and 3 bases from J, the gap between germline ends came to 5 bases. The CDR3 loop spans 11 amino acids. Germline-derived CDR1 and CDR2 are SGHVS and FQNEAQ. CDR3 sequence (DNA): TGTGCCAGCAGCAACCACTACGAGCAGTACTTC. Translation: CASSNHYEQYF.

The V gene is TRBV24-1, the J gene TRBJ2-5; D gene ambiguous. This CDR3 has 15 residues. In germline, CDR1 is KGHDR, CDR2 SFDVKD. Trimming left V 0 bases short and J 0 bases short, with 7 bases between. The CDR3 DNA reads TGTGCCACCAGTGATTTGCGAGCATACCAAGAGACCCAGTACTTC. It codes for CATSDLRAYQETQYF.

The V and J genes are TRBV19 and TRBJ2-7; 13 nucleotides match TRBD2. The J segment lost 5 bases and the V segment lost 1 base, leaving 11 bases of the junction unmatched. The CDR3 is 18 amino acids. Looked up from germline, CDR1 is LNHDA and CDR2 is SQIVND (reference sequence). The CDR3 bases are TGTGCCAGTAGTATAGTTTTTAGGACTAGCGGGGGAAATGACGAGCAGTACTTC. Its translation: CASSIVFRTSGGNDEQYF.

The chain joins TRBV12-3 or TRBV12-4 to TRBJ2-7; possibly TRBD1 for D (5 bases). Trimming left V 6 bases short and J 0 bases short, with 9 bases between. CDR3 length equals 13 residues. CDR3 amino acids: CASSDSLSYEQYF. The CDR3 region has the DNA TGTGCCAGCAGCGACAGCCTCTCCTACGAGCAGTACTTC.

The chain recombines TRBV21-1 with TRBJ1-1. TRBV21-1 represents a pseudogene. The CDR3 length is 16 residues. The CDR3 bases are TGTGCCAGCAGAAATAATCTAGACACAATTCGCACTGAAGCTTTCTTT. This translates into CASRNNLDTIRTEAFF.

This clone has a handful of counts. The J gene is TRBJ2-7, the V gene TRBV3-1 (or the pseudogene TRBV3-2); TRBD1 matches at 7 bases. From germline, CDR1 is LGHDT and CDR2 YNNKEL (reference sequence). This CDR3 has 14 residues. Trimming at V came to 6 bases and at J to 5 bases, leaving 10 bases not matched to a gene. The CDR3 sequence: CASSSTGQRDEQYF. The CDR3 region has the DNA TGTGCCAGCAGTTCGACAGGGCAAAGGGACGAGCAGTACTTC.

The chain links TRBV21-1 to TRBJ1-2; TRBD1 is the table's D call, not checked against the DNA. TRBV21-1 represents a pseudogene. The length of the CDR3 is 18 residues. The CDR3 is CASSNPIRGQGVDYGYTF. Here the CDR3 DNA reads TGTGCCAGCAGCAACCCAATCCGTGGGCAGGGGGTGGACTATGGCTACACCTTC.

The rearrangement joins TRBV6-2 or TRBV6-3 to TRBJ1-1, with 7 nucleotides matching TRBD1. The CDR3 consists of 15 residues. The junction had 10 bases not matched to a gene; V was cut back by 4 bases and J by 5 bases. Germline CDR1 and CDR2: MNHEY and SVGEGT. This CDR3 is CASSSPTGLGTEAFF. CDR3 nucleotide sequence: TGTGCCAGCAGTTCCCCGACAGGGCTGGGGACTGAAGCTTTCTTT.

This CDR3 reads CASSLTPGSGANVLTF. CDR3 bases: TGTGCCAGCAGCTTAACACCAGGGAGTGGGGCCAACGTCCTGACTTTC. The rearrangement links TRBV7-3 to TRBJ2-6; D is perhaps TRBD1 or TRBD2 (5 bases each). Between the trimmed V and J ends, which lost 0 bases and 3 bases, there was a span of 9 bases. Germline loops: CDR1 SGHTA, CDR2 FQGTGA. The CDR3 sequence is 16 residues long.

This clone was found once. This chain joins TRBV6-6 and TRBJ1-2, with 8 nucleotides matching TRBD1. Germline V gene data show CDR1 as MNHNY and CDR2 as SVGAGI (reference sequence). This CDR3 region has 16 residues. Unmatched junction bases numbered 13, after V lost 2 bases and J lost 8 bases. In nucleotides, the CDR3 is TGTGCCAGCAGTTACGAATCACCCAGGGGGCGAGGAGGCTACACCTTC. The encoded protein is CASSYESPRGRGGYTF.

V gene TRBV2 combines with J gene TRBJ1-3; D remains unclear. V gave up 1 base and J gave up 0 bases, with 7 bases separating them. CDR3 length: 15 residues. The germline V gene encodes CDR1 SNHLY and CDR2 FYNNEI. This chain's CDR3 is CASSEDSYSGNTIYF. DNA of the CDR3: TGTGCCAGCAGTGAAGACAGCTACTCTGGAAACACCATATATTTT.

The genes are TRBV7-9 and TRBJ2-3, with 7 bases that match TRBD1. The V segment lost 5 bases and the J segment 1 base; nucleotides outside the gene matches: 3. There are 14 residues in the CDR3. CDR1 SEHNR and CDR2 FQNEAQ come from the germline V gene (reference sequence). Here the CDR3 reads CASSVGQGTDTQYF. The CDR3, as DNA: TGTGCCAGCAGCGTCGGACAGGGCACAGATACGCAGTATTTT. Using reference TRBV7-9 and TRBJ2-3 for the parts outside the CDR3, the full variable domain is DTGVSQNPRHKITKRGQNVTFRCDPISEHNRLYWYRQTLGQGPEFLTYFQNEAQLEKSRLLSDRFSAERPKGSFSTLEIQRTEQGDSAMYLCASSVGQGTDTQYFGPGTRLTVL.

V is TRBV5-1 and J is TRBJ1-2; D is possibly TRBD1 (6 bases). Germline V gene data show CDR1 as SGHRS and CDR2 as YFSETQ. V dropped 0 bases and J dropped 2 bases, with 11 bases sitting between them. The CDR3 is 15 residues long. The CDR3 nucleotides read TGCGCCAGCAGCTTGGAAGGGAGGGGGAACTATGGCTACACCTTC. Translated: CASSLEGRGNYGYTF.

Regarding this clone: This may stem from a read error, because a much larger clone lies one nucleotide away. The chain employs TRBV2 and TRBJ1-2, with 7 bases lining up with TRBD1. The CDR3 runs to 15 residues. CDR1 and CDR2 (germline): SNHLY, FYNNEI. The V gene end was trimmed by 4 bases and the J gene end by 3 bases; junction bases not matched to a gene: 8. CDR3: CASSGLGQEDYGYTF. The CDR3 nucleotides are TGTGCCAGCAGTGGCCTCGGACAGGAGGACTATGGCTACACCTTC. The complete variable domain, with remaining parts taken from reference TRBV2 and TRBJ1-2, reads EPEVTQTPSHQVTQMGQEVILRCVPISNHLYFYWYRQILGQKVEFLVSFYNNEISEKSEIFDDQFSVERPDGSNFTLKIRSTKLEDSAMYFCASSGLGQEDYGYTFGSGTRLTVV.

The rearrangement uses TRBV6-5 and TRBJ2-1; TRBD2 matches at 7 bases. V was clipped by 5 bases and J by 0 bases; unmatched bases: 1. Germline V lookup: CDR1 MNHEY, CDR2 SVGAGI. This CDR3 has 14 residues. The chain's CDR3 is CASSLAASYNEQFF. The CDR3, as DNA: TGTGCCAGCAGTCTAGCGGCCTCCTACAATGAGCAGTTCTTC.

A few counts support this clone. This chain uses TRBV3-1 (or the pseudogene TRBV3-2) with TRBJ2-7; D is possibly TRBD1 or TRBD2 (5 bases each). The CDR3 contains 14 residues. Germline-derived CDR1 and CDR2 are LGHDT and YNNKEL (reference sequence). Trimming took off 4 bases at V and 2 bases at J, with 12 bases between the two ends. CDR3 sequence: CASSLNPGPYEQYF. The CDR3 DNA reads TGTGCCAGCAGCCTTAACCCGGGACCCTACGAGCAGTACTTC.

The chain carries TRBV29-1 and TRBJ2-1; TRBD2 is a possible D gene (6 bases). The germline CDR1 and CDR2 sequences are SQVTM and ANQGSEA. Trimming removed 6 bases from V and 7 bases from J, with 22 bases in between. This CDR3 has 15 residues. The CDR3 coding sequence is TGCAGCGTCACGTCGGGGGTAAGGTACACGAATGAGCAGTTCTTC. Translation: CSVTSGVRYTNEQFF.

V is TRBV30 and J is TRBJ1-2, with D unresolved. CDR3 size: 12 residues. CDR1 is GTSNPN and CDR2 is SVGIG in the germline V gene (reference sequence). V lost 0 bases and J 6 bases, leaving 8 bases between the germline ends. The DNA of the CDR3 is TGTGCCTGGAGTGTCAGGATCCATGGCTACACCTTC. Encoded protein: CAWSVRIHGYTF.

The CDR3 DNA sequence: TGTGCCAGTAGTCCGGAGGGGGTCAATCAGCCCCAGCATTTT. Translated, it gives CASSPEGVNQPQHF. The chain joins TRBV19 to TRBJ1-5, with D possibly being TRBD1 (6 bases). The germline gives CDR1 LNHDA, CDR2 SQIVND (reference sequence). Trimming took 5 bases from V and 3 from J, leaving 11 bases between them. CDR3 size: 14 residues.

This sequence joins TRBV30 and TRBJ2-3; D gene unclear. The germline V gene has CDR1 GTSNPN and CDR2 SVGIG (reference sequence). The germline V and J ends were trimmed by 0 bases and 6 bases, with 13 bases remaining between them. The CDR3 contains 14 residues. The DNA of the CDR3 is TGTGCCTGGAGTGTACTCATGAGTCGTGATACGCAGTATTTT. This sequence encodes CAWSVLMSRDTQYF. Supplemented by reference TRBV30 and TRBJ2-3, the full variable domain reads SQTIHQWPATLVQPVGSPLSLECTVEGTSNPNLYWYRQAAGRGLQLLFYSVGIGQISSEVPQNLSASRPQDRQFILSSKKLLLSDSGFYLCAWSVLMSRDTQYFGPGTRLTVL.

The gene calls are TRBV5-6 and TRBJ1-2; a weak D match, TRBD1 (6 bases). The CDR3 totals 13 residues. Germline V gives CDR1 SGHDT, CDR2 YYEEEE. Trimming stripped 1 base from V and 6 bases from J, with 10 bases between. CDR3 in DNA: TGTGCCAGCAGCTTGCAGGGGACCGATGGCTACACCTTC. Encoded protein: CASSLQGTDGYTF.